The following is a T cell receptor beta chain sequence with its context. Germline V gene lookup returns CDR1 SGDLS and CDR2 YYNGEE. The CDR3 spans 16 residues. V was shortened by 2 bases and J by 0 bases, with 13 bases between the two germline ends. Sample time point: 2015-2016 season, 7 days after influenza vaccination. These data come from a study of follicular helper T cells after annual influenza vaccination. Measured with immunoSEQ multiplex PCR; TCRdb has only the in-frame clones, and not every one. The table includes about 10,000 clones, approximately 78% detected once. The gene calls are TRBV9 and TRBJ2-3; no reliable D call. The receptor was isolated from an adult who received the influenza vaccine. The input for sequencing was CXCR5+ CD38- circulating T follicular helper cells from blood, taken 7 days after influenza vaccination. The sample's subset: circulating Tfh, non-naive CD4+CXCR5+PD-1+ (ICOS+CD38+ or ICOS-CD38-). This CDR3 reads CASSVGPANSTDTQYF. The CDR3 nucleotides read TGTGCCAGCAGCGTCGGGCCCGCAAATAGCACAGATACGCAGTATTTT.